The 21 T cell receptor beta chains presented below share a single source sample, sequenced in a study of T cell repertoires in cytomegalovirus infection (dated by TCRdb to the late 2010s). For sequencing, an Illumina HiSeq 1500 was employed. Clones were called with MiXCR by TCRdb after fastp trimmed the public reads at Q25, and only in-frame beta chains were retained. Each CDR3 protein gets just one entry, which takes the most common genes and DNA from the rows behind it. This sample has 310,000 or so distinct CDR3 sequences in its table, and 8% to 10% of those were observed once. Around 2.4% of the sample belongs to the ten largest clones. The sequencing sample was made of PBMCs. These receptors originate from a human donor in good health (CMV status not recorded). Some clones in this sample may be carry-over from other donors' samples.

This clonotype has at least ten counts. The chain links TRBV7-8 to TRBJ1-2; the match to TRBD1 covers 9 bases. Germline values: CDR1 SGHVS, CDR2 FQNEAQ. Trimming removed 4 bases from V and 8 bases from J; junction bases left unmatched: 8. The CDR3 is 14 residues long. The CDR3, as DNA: TGTGCCAGCAGCTCCAGGACAGGGGTAGGGGGCTACACCTTC. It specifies CASSSRTGVGGYTF. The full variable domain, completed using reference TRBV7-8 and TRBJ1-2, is GAGVSQSPRYKVAKRGQDVALRCDPISGHVSLFWYQQALGQGPEFLTYFQNEAQLDKSGLPSDRFFAERPEGSVSTLKIQRTQQEDSAVYLCASSSRTGVGGYTFGSGTRLTVV.

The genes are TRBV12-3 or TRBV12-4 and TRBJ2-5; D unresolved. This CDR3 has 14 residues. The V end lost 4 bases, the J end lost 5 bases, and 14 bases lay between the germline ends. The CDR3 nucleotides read TGTGCCAGCAGTTCCCCCGGCAGGATGGAGACCCAGTACTTC. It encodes CASSSPGRMETQYF.

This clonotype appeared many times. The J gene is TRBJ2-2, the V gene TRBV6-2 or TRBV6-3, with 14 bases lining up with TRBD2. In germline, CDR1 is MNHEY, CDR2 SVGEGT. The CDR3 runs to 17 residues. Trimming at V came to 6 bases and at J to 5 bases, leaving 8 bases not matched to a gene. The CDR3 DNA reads TGTGCCAGCAGAAGGACTAGCGGGGGGCCGAGGACCGGGGAGCTGTTTTTT. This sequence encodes CASRRTSGGPRTGELFF.

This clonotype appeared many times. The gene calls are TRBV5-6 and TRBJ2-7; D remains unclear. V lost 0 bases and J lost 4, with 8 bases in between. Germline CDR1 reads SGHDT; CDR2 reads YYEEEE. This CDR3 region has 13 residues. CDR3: CASSLGSLYEQYV. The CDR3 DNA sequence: TGTGCCAGCAGCTTGGGCAGCCTATACGAGCAGTACGTC.

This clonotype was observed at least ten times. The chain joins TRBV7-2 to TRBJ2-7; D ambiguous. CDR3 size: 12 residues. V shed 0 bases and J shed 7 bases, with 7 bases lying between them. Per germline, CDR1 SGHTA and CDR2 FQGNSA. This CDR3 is CASSLALGEQYV. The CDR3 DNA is TGTGCCAGCAGCTTAGCTTTGGGGGAGCAGTACGTC.

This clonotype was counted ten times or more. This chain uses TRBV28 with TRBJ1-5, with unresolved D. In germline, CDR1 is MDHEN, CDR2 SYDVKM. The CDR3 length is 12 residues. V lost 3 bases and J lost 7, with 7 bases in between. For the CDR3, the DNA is TGTGCCAGCAGTTTCAGGAGCCAGCCCCAGCATTTT. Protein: CASSFRSQPQHF.

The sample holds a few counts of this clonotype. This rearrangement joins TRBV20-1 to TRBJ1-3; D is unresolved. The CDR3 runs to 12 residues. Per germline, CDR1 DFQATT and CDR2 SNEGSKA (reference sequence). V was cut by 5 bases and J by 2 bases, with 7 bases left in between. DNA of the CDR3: TGCAGTGCTTCCGGGCCTGGAAACACCATATATTTT. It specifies CSASGPGNTIYF.

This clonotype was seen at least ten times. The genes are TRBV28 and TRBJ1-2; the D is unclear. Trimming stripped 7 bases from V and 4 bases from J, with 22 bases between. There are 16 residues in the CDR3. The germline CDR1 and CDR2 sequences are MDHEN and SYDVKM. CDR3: CASTNPGLGRAYGYTF. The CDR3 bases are TGTGCCAGCACGAATCCAGGCCTCGGGAGGGCCTATGGCTACACCTTC.

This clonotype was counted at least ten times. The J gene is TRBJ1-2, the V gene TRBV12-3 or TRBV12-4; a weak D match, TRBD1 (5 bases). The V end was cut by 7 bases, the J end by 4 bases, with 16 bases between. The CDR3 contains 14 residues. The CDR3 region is CASTTLGRGYGYTF. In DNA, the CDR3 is TGTGCCAGCACCACCCTGGGGAGGGGCTATGGCTACACCTTC.

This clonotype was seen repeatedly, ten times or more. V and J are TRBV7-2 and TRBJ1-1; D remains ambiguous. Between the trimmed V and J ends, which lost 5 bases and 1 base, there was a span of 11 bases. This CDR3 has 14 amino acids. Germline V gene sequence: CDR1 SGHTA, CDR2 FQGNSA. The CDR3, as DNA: TGTGCCAGCAGCCCACTCACCCGGAACACTGAAGCTTTCTTT. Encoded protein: CASSPLTRNTEAFF.

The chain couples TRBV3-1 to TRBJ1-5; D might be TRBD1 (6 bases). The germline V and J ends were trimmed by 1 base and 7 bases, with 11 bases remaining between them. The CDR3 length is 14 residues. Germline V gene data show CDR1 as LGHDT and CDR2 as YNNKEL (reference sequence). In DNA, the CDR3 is TGTGCCAGCAGCCAAGGAGGGGGTGGGCAGCCCCAGCATTTT. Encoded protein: CASSQGGGGQPQHF.

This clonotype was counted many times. CDR3 loop: CASSLGGSSTEAFF. CDR3 nucleotides: TGTGCCAGCAGCTTAGGTGGGAGTAGCACTGAAGCTTTCTTT. V is TRBV7-2 and J is TRBJ1-1; D gene unclear. Germline assignment: CDR1 SGHTA and CDR2 FQGNSA. This CDR3 contains 14 residues. Trimming removed 1 base at V and 4 bases at J, with 10 bases between. Together with reference TRBV7-2 and TRBJ1-1, the CDR3 gives the full variable domain: GAGVSQSPSNKVTEKGKDVELRCDPISGHTALYWYRQSLGQGLEFLIYFQGNSAPDKSGLPSDRFSAERTGGSVSTLTIQRTQQEDSAVYLCASSLGGSSTEAFFGQGTRLTVV.

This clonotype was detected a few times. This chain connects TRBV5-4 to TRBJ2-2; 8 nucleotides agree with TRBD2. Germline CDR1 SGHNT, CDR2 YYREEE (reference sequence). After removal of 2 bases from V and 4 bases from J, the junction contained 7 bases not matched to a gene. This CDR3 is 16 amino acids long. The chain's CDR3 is CASSLISAGGTGELFF. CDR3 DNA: TGTGCCAGCAGCTTAATTTCTGCGGGAGGCACCGGGGAGCTGTTTTTT. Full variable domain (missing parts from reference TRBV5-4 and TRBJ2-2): ETGVTQSPTHLIKTRGQQVTLRCSSQSGHNTVSWYQQALGQGPQFIFQYYREEENGRGNFPPRFSGLQFPNYSSELNVNALELDDSALYLCASSLISAGGTGELFFGEGSRLTVL.

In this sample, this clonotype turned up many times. DNA for the CDR3: TGTGCCAGCCTACTAGCGGGGGATACCGGGGAGCTGTTTTTT. It is translated as CASLLAGDTGELFF. This chain links TRBV28 with TRBJ2-2; 11 nucleotides align to TRBD2. With V trimmed by 8 bases and J by 5 bases, 4 bases remained unmatched. The length of the CDR3 is 14 residues. Germline V gives CDR1 MDHEN, CDR2 SYDVKM.

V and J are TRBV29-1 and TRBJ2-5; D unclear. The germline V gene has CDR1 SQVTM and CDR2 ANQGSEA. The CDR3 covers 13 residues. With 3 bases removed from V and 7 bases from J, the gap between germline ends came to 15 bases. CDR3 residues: CSVEETPRRTQYF. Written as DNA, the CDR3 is TGCAGCGTTGAGGAGACCCCCAGACGGACCCAGTACTTC.

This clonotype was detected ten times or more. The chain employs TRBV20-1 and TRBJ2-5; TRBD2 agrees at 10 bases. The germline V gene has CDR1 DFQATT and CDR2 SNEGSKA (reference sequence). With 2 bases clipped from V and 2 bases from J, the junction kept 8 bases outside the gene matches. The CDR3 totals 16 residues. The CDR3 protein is CSARPLAGVLQETQYF. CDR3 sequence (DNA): TGCAGTGCTAGACCCCTAGCGGGGGTACTACAAGAGACCCAGTACTTC.

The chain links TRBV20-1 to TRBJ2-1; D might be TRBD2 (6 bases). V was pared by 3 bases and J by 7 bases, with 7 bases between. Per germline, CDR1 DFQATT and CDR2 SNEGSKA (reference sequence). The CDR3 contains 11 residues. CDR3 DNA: TGCAGTGCTAGGGGGGGTAATGAGCAGTTCTTC. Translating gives CSARGGNEQFF.

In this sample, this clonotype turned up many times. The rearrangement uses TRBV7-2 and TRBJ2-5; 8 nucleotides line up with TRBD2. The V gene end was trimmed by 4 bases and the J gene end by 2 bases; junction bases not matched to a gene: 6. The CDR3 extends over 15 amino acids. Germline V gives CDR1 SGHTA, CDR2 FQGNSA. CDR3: CASSSGGALQETQYF. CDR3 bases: TGTGCCAGCAGCTCGGGGGGGGCCCTTCAAGAGACCCAGTACTTC.

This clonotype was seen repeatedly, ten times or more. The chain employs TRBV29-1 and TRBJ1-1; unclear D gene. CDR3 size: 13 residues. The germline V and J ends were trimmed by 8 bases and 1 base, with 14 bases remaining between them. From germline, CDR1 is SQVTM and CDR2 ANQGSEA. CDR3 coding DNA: TGCAGCTGTAAAGAGGCCACGAACACTGAAGCTTTCTTT. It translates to CSCKEATNTEAFF. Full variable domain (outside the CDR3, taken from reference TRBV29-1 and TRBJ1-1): SAVISQKPSRDICQRGTSLTIQCQVDSQVTMMFWYRQQPGQSLTLIATANQGSEATYESGFVIDKFPISRPNLTFSTLTVSNMSPEDSSIYLCSCKEATNTEAFFGQGTRLTVV.

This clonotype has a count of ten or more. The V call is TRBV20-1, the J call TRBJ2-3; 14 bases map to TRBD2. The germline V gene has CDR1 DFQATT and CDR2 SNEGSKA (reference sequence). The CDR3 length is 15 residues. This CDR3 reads CSPRLAGGSTDTQYF. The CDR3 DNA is TGCAGCCCAAGACTAGCGGGGGGGAGCACAGATACGCAGTATTTT.

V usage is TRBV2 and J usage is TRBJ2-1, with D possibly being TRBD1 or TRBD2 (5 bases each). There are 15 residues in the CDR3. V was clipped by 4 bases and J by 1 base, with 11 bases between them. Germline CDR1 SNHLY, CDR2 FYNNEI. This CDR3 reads CASSAWDASYNEQFF. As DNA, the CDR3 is TGTGCCAGCAGTGCCTGGGACGCTTCCTACAATGAGCAGTTCTTC. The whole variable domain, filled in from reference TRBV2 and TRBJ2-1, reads EPEVTQTPSHQVTQMGQEVILRCVPISNHLYFYWYRQILGQKVEFLVSFYNNEISEKSEIFDDQFSVERPDGSNFTLKIRSTKLEDSAMYFCASSAWDASYNEQFFGPGTRLTVL.